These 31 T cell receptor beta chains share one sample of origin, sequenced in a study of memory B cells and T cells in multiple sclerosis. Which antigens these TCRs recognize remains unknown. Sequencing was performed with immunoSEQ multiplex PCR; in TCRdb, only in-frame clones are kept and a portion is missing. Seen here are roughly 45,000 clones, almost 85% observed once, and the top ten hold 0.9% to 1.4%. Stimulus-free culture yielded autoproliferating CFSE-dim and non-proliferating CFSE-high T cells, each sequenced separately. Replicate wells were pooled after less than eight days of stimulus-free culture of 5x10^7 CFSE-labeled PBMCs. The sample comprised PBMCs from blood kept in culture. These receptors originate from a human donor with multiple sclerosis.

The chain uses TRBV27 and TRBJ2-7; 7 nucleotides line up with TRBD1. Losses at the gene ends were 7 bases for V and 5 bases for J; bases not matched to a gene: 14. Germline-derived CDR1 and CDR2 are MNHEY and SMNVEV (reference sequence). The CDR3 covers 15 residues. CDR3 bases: TGTGCCAGCACCCAGTCAGCCGGGACAGTAAACGAGCAGTACTTC. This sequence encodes CASTQSAGTVNEQYF.

The CDR3 is CASSERTSGAMFFYEQYF. The CDR3 nucleotides are TGTGCCAGCAGTGAACGGACTAGCGGGGCCATGTTTTTCTACGAGCAGTACTTC. V usage is TRBV6-4 and J usage is TRBJ2-7, with 12 bases fitting TRBD2. Germline-derived CDR1 and CDR2 are MRHNA and SNTAGT. CDR3 length equals 18 residues. Trimming at V came to 3 bases and at J to 3 bases, leaving 12 bases not matched to a gene.

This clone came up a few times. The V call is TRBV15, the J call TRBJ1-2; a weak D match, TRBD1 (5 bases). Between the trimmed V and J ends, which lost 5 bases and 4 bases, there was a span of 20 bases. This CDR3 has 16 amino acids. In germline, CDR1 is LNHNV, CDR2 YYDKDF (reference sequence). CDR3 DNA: TGTGCCACCAGCGCGGACCTGGACATCGCGGGCTATGGCTACACCTTC. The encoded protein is CATSADLDIAGYGYTF.

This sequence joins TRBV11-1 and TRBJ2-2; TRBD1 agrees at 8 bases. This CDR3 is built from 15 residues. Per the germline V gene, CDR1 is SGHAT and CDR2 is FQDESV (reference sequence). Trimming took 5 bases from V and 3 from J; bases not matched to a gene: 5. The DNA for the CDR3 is TGTGCCAGCAGCATGCTGACAGGGGACACCGGGGAGCTGTTTTTT. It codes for CASSMLTGDTGELFF.

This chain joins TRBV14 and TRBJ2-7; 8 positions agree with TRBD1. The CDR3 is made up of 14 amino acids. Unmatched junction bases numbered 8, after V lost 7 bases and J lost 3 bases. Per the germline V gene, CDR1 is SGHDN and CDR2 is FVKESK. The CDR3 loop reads CASTLSGGSYEQYF. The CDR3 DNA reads TGTGCCAGCACATTGTCAGGGGGCAGCTACGAGCAGTACTTC.

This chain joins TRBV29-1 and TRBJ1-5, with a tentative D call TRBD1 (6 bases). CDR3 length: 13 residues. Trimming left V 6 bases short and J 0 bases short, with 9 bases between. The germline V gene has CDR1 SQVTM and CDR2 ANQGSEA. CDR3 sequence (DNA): TGCAGCGTGGGACACGATAGCAATCAGCCCCAGCATTTT. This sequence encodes CSVGHDSNQPQHF.

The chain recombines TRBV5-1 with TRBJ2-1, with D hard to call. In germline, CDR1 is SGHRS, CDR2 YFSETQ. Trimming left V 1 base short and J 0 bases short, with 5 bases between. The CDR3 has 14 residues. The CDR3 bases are TGCGCCAGCAGCTTGATTAGCTCCTACAATGAGCAGTTCTTC. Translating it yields CASSLISSYNEQFF.

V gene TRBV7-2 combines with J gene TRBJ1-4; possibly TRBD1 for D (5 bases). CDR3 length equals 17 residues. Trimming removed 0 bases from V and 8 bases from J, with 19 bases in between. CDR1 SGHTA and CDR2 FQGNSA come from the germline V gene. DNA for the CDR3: TGTGCCAGCAGCTTAGCGGGGCAGGCCTGGGCTGGGGAAAAACTGTTTTTT. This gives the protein CASSLAGQAWAGEKLFF.

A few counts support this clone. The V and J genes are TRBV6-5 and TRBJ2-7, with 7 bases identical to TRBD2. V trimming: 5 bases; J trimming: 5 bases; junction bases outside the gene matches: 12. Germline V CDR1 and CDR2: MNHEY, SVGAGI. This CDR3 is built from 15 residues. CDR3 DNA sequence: TGTGCCAGCAGTCACCCTCTGGGAGGGCGCCACGAGCAGTACTTC. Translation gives CASSHPLGGRHEQYF.

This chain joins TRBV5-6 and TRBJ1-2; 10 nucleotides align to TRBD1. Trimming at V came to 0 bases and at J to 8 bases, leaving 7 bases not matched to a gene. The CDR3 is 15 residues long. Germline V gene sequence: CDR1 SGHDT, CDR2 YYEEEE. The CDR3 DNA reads TGTGCCAGCAGCTTGGGACAGGGGGCGAATAGCGGCTACACCTTC. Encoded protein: CASSLGQGANSGYTF.

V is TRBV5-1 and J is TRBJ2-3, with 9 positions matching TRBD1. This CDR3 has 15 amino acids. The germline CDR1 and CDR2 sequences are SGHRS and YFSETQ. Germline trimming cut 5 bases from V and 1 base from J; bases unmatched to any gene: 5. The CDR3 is CASRAWDRGTDTQYF. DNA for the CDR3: TGCGCCAGCAGGGCCTGGGACAGGGGCACAGATACGCAGTATTTT.

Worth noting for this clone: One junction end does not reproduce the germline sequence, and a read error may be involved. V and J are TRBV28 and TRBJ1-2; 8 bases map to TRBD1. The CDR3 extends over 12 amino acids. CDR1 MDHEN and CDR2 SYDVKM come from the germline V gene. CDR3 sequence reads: CASSLRRDRPVF. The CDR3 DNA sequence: TGTGCCAGCAGTTTAAGGAGGGACAGGCCGGTATTC.

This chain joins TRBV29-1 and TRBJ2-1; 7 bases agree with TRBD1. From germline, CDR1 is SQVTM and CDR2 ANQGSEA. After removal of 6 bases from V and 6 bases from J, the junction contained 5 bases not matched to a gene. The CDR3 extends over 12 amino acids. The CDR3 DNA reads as TGCAGCGTCCCGACAGGGAGCAATGAGCAGTTCTTC. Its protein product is CSVPTGSNEQFF.

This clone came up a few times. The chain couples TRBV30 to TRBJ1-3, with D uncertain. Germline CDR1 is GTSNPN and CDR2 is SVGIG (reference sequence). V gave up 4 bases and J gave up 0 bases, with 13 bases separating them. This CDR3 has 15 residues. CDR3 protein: CAWTRGMASGNTIYF. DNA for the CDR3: TGTGCCTGGACCCGGGGAATGGCCTCTGGAAACACCATATATTTT.

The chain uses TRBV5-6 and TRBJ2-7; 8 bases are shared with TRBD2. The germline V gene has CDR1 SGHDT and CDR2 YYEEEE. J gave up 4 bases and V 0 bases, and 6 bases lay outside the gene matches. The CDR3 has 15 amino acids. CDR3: CASSLGGLAGYEQYF. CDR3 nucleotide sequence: TGTGCCAGCAGCTTGGGGGGCCTAGCGGGTTACGAGCAGTACTTC.

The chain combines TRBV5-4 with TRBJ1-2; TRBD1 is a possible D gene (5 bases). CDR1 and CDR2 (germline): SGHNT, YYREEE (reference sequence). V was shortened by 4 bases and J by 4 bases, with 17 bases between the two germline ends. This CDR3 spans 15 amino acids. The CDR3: CASSLGGAGTYGYTF. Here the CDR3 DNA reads TGTGCCAGCAGCCTCGGGGGTGCCGGGACCTATGGCTACACCTTC. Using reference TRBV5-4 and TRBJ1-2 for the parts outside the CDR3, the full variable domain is ETGVTQSPTHLIKTRGQQVTLRCSSQSGHNTVSWYQQALGQGPQFIFQYYREEENGRGNFPPRFSGLQFPNYSSELNVNALELDDSALYLCASSLGGAGTYGYTFGSGTRLTVV.

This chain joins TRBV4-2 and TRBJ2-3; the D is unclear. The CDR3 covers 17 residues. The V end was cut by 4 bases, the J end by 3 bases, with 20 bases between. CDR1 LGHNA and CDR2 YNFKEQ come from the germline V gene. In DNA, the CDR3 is TGTGCCAGCAGCCCGATTGACATGGGGTTCTCTACAGATACGCAGTATTTT. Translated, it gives CASSPIDMGFSTDTQYF.

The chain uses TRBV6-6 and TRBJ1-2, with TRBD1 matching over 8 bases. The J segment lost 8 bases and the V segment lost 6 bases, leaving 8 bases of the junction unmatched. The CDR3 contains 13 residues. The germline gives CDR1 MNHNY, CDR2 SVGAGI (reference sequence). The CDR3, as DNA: TGTGCCAGCAGACCGGACAGGGCCCAGGGCTACACCTTC. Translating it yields CASRPDRAQGYTF.

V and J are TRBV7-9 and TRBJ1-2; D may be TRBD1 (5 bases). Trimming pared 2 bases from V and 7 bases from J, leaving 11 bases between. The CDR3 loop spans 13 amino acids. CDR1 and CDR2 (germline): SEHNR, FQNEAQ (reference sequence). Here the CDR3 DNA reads TGTGCCAGCAGCTTACAGGGCTGGCGTGGCTACACCTTC. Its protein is CASSLQGWRGYTF.

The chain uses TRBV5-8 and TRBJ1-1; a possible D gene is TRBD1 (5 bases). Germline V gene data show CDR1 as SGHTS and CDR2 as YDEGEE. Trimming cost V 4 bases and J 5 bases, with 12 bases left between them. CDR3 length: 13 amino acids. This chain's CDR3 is CASSQGLGTEAFF. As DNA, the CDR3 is TGTGCCAGCAGCCAGGGTTTGGGGACTGAAGCTTTCTTT.

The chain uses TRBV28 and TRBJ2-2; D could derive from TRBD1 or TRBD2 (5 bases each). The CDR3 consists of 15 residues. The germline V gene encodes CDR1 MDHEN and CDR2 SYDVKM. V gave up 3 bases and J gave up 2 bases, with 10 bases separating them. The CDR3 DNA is TGTGCCAGCAGTTTTCTCCGGGGCAACACCGGGGAGCTGTTTTTT. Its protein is CASSFLRGNTGELFF.

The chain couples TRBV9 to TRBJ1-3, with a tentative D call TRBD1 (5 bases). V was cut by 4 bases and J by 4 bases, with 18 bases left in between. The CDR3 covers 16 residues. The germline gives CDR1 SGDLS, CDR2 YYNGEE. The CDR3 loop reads CASSLGLGAGGNTIYF. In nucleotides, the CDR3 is TGTGCCAGCAGCCTGGGACTGGGCGCGGGCGGAAACACCATATATTTT.

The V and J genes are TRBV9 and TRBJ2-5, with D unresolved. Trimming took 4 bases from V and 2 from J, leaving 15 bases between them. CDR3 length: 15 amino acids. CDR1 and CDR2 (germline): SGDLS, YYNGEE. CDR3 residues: CASSPSTREQETQYF. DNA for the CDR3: TGTGCCAGCAGCCCATCGACGCGAGAACAAGAGACCCAGTACTTC.

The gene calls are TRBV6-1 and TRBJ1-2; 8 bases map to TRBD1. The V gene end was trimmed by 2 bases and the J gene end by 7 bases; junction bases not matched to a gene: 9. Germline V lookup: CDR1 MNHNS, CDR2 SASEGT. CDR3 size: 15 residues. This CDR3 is CASSESQGAYTGYTF. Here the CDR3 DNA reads TGTGCCAGCAGTGAAAGTCAGGGGGCCTATACTGGCTACACCTTC.

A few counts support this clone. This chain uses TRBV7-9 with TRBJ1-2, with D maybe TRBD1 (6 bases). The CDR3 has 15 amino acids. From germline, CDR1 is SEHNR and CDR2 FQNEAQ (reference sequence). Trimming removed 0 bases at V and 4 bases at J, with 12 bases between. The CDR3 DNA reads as TGTGCCAGCAGCTTAGCCGGGGACATTACCTATGGCTACACCTTC. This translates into CASSLAGDITYGYTF. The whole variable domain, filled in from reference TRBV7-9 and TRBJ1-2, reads DTGVSQNPRHKITKRGQNVTFRCDPISEHNRLYWYRQTLGQGPEFLTYFQNEAQLEKSRLLSDRFSAERPKGSFSTLEIQRTEQGDSAMYLCASSLAGDITYGYTFGSGTRLTVV.

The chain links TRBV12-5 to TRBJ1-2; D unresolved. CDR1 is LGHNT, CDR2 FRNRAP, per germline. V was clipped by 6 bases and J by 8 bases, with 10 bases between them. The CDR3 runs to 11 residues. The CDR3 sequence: CASGTGRGYTF. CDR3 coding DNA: TGTGCTAGTGGCACTGGCCGGGGCTACACCTTC.

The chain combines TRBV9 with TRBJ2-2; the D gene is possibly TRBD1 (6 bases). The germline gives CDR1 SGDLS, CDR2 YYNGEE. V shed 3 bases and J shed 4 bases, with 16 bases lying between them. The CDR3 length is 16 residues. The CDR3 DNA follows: TGTGCCAGCAGCGGGAACAGGGCGGGTGGCACCGGGGAGCTGTTTTTT. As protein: CASSGNRAGGTGELFF.

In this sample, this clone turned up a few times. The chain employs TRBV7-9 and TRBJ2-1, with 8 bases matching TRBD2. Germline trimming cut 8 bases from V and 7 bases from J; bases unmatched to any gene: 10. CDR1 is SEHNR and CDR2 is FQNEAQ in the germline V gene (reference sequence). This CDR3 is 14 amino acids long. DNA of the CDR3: TGTGCCAGCGTCCTCGGGGGGGTGGCGAATGAGCAGTTCTTC. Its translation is CASVLGGVANEQFF.

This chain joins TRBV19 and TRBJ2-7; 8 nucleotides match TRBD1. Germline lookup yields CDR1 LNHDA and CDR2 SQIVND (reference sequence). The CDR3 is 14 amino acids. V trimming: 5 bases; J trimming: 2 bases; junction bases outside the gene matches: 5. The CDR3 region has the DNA TGTGCCAGTAGTGTCGACAGGGGTACCTACGAGCAGTACTTC. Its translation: CASSVDRGTYEQYF.

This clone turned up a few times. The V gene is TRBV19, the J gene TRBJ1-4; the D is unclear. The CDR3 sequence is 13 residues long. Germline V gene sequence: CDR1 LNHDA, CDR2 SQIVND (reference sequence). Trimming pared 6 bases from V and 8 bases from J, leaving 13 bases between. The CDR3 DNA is TGTGCCAGTAGGGCTACAGCTTGGGAAAAACTGTTTTTT. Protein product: CASRATAWEKLFF.

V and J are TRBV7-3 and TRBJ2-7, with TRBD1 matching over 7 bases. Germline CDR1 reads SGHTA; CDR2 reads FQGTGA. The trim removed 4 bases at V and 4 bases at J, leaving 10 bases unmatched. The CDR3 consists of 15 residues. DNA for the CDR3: TGTGCCAGCAGCTCCCCAGGGGACAGAGGGTACGAGCAGTACTTC. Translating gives CASSSPGDRGYEQYF.